The present TCR beta chain was sequenced within a study of T cells in Graves' hyperthyroidism and ophthalmopathy (dated by TCRdb to between 2018 and 2020). Some background on the complete study: TCR V-J signatures able to tell the groups apart were searched for in a discovery cohort of 100 or so patients, of whom about 40 had Graves' ophthalmopathy and roughly 59 had stable Graves' hyperthyroidism. After sampling, hyperthyroidism patients received methimazole starting at 30 mg daily, and ophthalmopathy patients received high-dose intravenous methylprednisolone. The paper reports TCR Vbeta CDR3 sequencing of some 140 peripheral blood samples: approximately 41 ophthalmopathy, roughly 74 hyperthyroidism and some 17 progressor patients. The approximately 97 discovery patients were randomly divided into training and test sets at a 7:3 ratio. Prospective prediction of ophthalmopathy was tested in an independent validation cohort of 18 hyperthyroidism patients and 15 to 17 patients who later progressed to ophthalmopathy. Thyroid tissue and blood T-cell repertoires from six or seven Graves' hyperthyroidism patients were also compared in the study. Overall study outcomes, separate from this receptor: Ophthalmopathy was separated from stable hyperthyroidism by a 13 V-J signature model, with about 86% sensitivity and roughly 84% specificity obtained in cross-validation and 80%/75% obtained in testing. Most expanded thyroid clonotypes (frequency above 0.001) were also detected in blood, a finding suggesting that blood repertoires may reflect thyroid immune responses. No statistical method was used to set the sample size in advance, and investigators knew the group allocation. In validation, progression to ophthalmopathy was predicted by the model with 70.59% sensitivity and roughly 76% specificity, a median of about 6.4 months before onset.

Graves' hyperthyroidism was defined as stable when no progression to ophthalmopathy occurred over 18 months of follow-up. Hyperthyroidism patients were newly diagnosed, had a disease duration of under 2 months, and were aged 18 to 65 years. Any patient with an uncontrolled infection, another autoimmune disease, pregnancy or lactation was excluded. Diagnoses were established on the basis of clinical symptoms, serum thyroxine and TRAb, thyroid ultrasound, and orbital computed tomography. Trizol reagent was used to extract total RNA, and RNA quality was then checked on an Agilent 2100 Bioanalyzer. TCR beta CDR3 regions were amplified from RNA transcripts. The TCR CDR3 was subjected to a first round of RT-PCR using the HTBI primer set and the Qiagen OneStep RT-PCR kit. Libraries were constructed in a second round of multiplex PCR, after which size selection and purification were performed. Sequencing of the libraries was done on an Illumina HiSeq2000 using paired-end 100 bp reads. Per the source publication's procedure: SOAPnuke was used to process the raw data, removing reads that contained adapters or uncalled bases, had a mean Phred below 15, or lacked an exact match to the constant primer or identifier. High-quality paired reads were merged with COPE v1.2.5, and unique nucleotide sequences were defined as clonotypes. MiTCR v1.1 was used to align the clonotypes against IMGT TRBV, TRBD and TRBJ reference segments. Only V-J combinations with frequency above 0.0001, covering 99% to 99.2% of repertoires, were analysed. A TCS score was defined as the ratio of F50 (clonal expansion) to E x V (chaos), with BLOSUM62-based TCRdist applied between CDR3 peptides within each V-J. Welch's t-statistics and random forest reduced fewer than 600 V-J features to 13, which were used in a naive Bayes classifier (R e1071). TCRdb reprocessed the public reads (quality trimming at Q25 with fastp, clone calling with MiXCR) and kept in-frame beta chains. CDR3 protein duplicates are merged, each entry listing the most common genes and DNA. The V and J calls reflect TCRdb's pipeline rather than the authors' work. Present in this sample are some 510,000 distinct CDR3 sequences, around 42% of which were seen just once. Nearly 8.5% of the sample comes from the top ten.

This clonotype was detected only a few times. There is no known antigen for this receptor. Qualities for individual bases were not recorded, and no much larger clone is one base off. V loses 6 bases of germline sequence and J loses 3 bases, and the interval between the two ends is 18 bases. Spanning cysteine to phenylalanine, the CDR3 consists of 15 amino acids. Only the CDR3 part of the read is kept: 45 bases, read in frame from the first base. In the germline V gene (reference sequence), CDR1 corresponds to MNHNY and CDR2 to SVGAGI. The clonotype was recovered from a woman under 30 with Graves' hyperthyroidism. Donor details come from another sample of the same person, matched by shared clones. Input material: peripheral blood or thyroid tissue (not recorded which). The rearrangement combines TRBV6-6 with TRBJ2-7, with TRBD1 perhaps the D gene, on 6 matching bases. The CDR3 region reads CASSQRNQGGYEQYF. The DNA sequence is as follows: TGTGCCAGCAGCCAGCGGAACCAAGGGGGCTACGAGCAGTACTTC.